The 19 T cell receptor beta chains below were found in one sample sequenced in a study of CD8 T cells in Susac syndrome. Reverse transcription of about 0.5 to 1 ug RNA was carried out with random hexamers. Using its own MiXCR run on the immunoSEQ multiplex PCR reads, TCRdb lists one record per CDR3 protein. The data show hundreds of thousands of distinct CDR3 sequences, around 85% seen once. Sequencing input: CD8+ T cells from PBMCs. These receptors originate from a human donor with multiple sclerosis.

The V and J genes are TRBV10-3 and TRBJ2-2; a weak D match, TRBD2 (6 bases). This CDR3 contains 14 residues. Trimming removed 4 bases from V and 5 bases from J, with 11 bases in between. Germline values: CDR1 ENHRY, CDR2 SYGVKD. The CDR3: CAISGPGTTGELFF. The CDR3 DNA is TGTGCCATCAGTGGGCCCGGGACTACCGGGGAGCTGTTTTTT.

This chain links TRBV11-2 with TRBJ1-2; D not resolved. The CDR3 covers 15 residues. Per the germline V gene, CDR1 is SGHAT and CDR2 is FQNNGV. V was cut by 5 bases and J by 2 bases, with 15 bases left in between. The CDR3 DNA follows: TGTGCCAGCAGCCACACAAGGTGGGGAAACTATGGCTACACCTTC. This encodes CASSHTRWGNYGYTF.

This chain joins TRBV7-9 and TRBJ2-1; 11 positions match TRBD2. Trimming cost V 5 bases and J 6 bases; bases outside gene matches: 9. From germline, CDR1 is SEHNR and CDR2 FQNEAQ (reference sequence). The CDR3 has 16 residues. The DNA for the CDR3 is TGTGCCAGCAGCCCGAGGGTAGCGGGAGGGGGCAATGAGCAGTTCTTC. Protein: CASSPRVAGGGNEQFF.

V usage is TRBV30 and J usage is TRBJ2-5; D remains unclear. The CDR3 totals 12 residues. Trimming left V 1 base short and J 2 bases short, with 5 bases between. CDR1 and CDR2 (germline): GTSNPN, SVGIG (reference sequence). The CDR3 sequence is CAWSGIQETQYF. As DNA, the CDR3 is TGTGCCTGGAGTGGGATACAAGAGACCCAGTACTTC.

The chain combines TRBV29-1 with TRBJ2-7, with TRBD2 as a possible D gene (6 bases). With 4 bases removed from V and 1 base from J, the gap between germline ends came to 20 bases. This CDR3 has 16 amino acids. Looked up from germline, CDR1 is SQVTM and CDR2 is ANQGSEA. CDR3 in DNA: TGCAGCGTTGTTGACCCCTCCGGGACTTCTTCCTACGAGCAGTACTTC. This sequence encodes CSVVDPSGTSSYEQYF.

V and J are TRBV27 and TRBJ2-1; D may be TRBD2 (5 bases). Trimming took 3 bases from V and 9 from J, leaving 12 bases between them. This CDR3 has 13 residues. Germline CDR1 is MNHEY and CDR2 is SMNVEV (reference sequence). The CDR3 loop reads CASSFVSVSEQFF. The CDR3 region has the DNA TGTGCCAGCAGTTTTGTTAGCGTCAGTGAGCAGTTCTTC.

The rearrangement links TRBV6-1 to TRBJ2-1; TRBD2 matches at 10 bases. Trimming took 10 bases from V and 4 from J; bases not matched to a gene: 10. In germline, CDR1 is MNHNS, CDR2 SASEGT. The CDR3 length is 15 residues. The CDR3 DNA follows: TGTGCCACCTCCGGGACTAGCGCAGCTTACAATGAGCAGTTCTTC. This translates into CATSGTSAAYNEQFF.

This clonotype was observed a single time. The chain carries TRBV7-9 and TRBJ1-2; D uncertain. CDR3 size: 15 residues. V gave up 4 bases and J gave up 3 bases, with 15 bases separating them. Germline V gene lookup returns CDR1 SEHNR and CDR2 FQNEAQ (reference sequence). The CDR3, as DNA: TGTGCCAGCAGCTCCATACCCCCGCAGGACTATGGCTACACCTTC. Protein product: CASSSIPPQDYGYTF.

The chain uses TRBV2 and TRBJ1-1; unclear D gene. This CDR3 is 15 amino acids long. Trimming removed 0 bases at V and 4 bases at J, with 12 bases between. Germline CDR1 reads SNHLY; CDR2 reads FYNNEI. The CDR3 loop reads CASSEAEGLSTEAFF. CDR3 coding DNA: TGTGCCAGCAGTGAAGCGGAGGGTTTGAGCACTGAAGCTTTCTTT.

The gene calls are TRBV6-1 and TRBJ1-2; D remains ambiguous. Germline values: CDR1 MNHNS, CDR2 SASEGT. The length of the CDR3 is 14 residues. Trimming took off 2 bases at V and 5 bases at J, with 12 bases between the two ends. In nucleotides, the CDR3 is TGTGCCAGCAGTGAATTTGGGCCCGATTATGGCTACACCTTC. This gives the protein CASSEFGPDYGYTF.

The chain uses TRBV28 and TRBJ2-5; the D gene is possibly TRBD2 (6 bases). The V gene lost 5 bases and the J gene lost 5 bases, with 24 bases spanning the gap. The CDR3 contains 17 residues. Germline V gene data show CDR1 as MDHEN and CDR2 as SYDVKM. The CDR3 DNA reads as TGTGCCAGCAGTGTCACGCCACTAGCAACCATTAGGGAGACCCAGTACTTC. This sequence encodes CASSVTPLATIRETQYF.

The genes are TRBV27 and TRBJ2-1, with D tentatively TRBD1 (6 bases). The CDR3 covers 15 residues. Trimming pared 4 bases from V and 7 bases from J, leaving 17 bases between. Germline-derived CDR1 and CDR2 are MNHEY and SMNVEV (reference sequence). CDR3 amino acids: CASSSLGQGLNEQFF. The CDR3 bases are TGTGCCAGCAGTTCCCTCGGCCAGGGGTTGAATGAGCAGTTCTTC.

This rearrangement joins TRBV11-3 to TRBJ2-5; a weak D match, TRBD1 (5 bases). V dropped 5 bases and J dropped 0 bases, with 13 bases sitting between them. Germline loops: CDR1 SGHNT, CDR2 YENEEA. The CDR3 is 15 amino acids. The CDR3 region has the DNA TGTGCCAGCAGCAGCAGGGCCGAGTACCAAGAGACCCAGTACTTC. It is translated as CASSSRAEYQETQYF. The complete variable domain, with remaining parts taken from reference TRBV11-3 and TRBJ2-5, reads EAGVVQSPRYKIIEKKQPVAFWCNPISGHNTLYWYLQNLGQGPELLIRYENEEAVDDSQLPKDRFSAERLKGVDSTLKIQPAELGDSAVYLCASSSRAEYQETQYFGPGTRLLVL.

The chain is built from TRBV10-3 and TRBJ2-7; possible D gene TRBD1, 6 bases. This CDR3 comprises 14 residues. The germline V and J ends were trimmed by 6 bases and 5 bases, with 17 bases remaining between them. The germline V gene has CDR1 ENHRY and CDR2 SYGVKD. CDR3 nucleotide sequence: TGTGCCATCAGCTACAGGGAAAAGGTTGACGAGCAGTACTTC. This gives the protein CAISYREKVDEQYF.

A note on this clonotype: The germline gene is not matched at one end of the junction; a read error may be the cause. The gene calls are TRBV10-3 and TRBJ2-1; 10 positions match TRBD1. The germline V gene encodes CDR1 ENHRY and CDR2 SYGVKD. CDR3 length: 15 amino acids. The CDR3 loop is CAIRAGQGSYNEQLF. The CDR3 DNA sequence: TGTGCCATCAGGGCGGGACAGGGGTCCTACAATGAGCAGCTCTTC.

This chain joins TRBV27 and TRBJ1-4, with TRBD1 identical over 8 bases. The trim removed 3 bases at V and 5 bases at J, leaving 8 bases unmatched. CDR3 length: 16 amino acids. The germline V gene has CDR1 MNHEY and CDR2 SMNVEV (reference sequence). The CDR3 DNA reads TGTGCCAGCAGTTTCCAGGGGACAGGTCTAAATGAAAAACTGTTTTTT. Protein: CASSFQGTGLNEKLFF.

This sequence joins TRBV27 and TRBJ2-7; possibly TRBD1 for D (6 bases). Trimming took 5 bases from V and 0 from J, leaving 11 bases between them. The germline gives CDR1 MNHEY, CDR2 SMNVEV (reference sequence). The CDR3 runs 14 residues. The CDR3 sequence is CASSPTGYSYEQYF. CDR3 DNA: TGTGCCAGCAGTCCGACAGGCTACTCCTACGAGCAGTACTTC.

This chain connects TRBV4-1 to TRBJ1-3; D remains ambiguous. V was cut by 0 bases and J by 2 bases, with 8 bases left in between. The CDR3 has 15 amino acids. The germline gives CDR1 MGHRA, CDR2 YSYEKL. CDR3 in amino acids: CASSQDVVTGNTIYF. In DNA, the CDR3 is TGCGCCAGCAGCCAAGATGTGGTAACTGGAAACACCATATATTTT.

The chain is built from TRBV12-3 or TRBV12-4 and TRBJ1-2, with unresolved D. The CDR3 runs 15 residues. Trimming pared 3 bases from V and 5 bases from J, leaving 16 bases between. Here the CDR3 reads CASSFLAGEGYGYTF. Here the CDR3 DNA reads TGTGCCAGCAGTTTCCTGGCCGGAGAGGGTTATGGCTACACCTTC.